This TCR beta chain originates from a study of T cell responses to AZD1222 COVID-19 vaccine (TCRdb year 2021). Notes on the research overall: TCR sequencing was performed for about 250 trial participants, of whom roughly 200 were given two doses of AZD1222 and some 26 were given two doses of MenACWY control vaccine. Trial participants were enrolled by age into 18-55, 56-69 and 70-plus year subgroups, with about 150, 27 and 61 TCR-sequenced participants respectively.

General conclusions and limits of the study: The 56-69-year group was small, and its depth increase did not reach significance, likely because of low power. Because no day 14 peak-response samples were available, the repertoires could be characterized only after the peak T cell response. CD4 TCRs associated with the vaccine covered the entire spike protein, and the dominant responses were in regions 160-218 and 743-854. Conclusions about previously exposed vaccinees are limited because only six or seven AZD1222 recipients were SARS-CoV-2 seropositive at baseline. After two AZD1222 doses, spike-specific TCR breadth and depth were significantly higher than at day 0 and than in MenACWY recipients. Reportedly, almost half of the unique spike-specific TCRs recognized epitopes lying outside the regions that are mutated in the B.1.351 and B.1.1.7 variants. Participants were mostly white British and included more females than males, and it was suggested by the authors that clonal diversity may have been underestimated.

Details on this clone: Its cognate antigen has yet to be identified. No base quality information exists; no much larger clone differs at one position.

Trimming at the junction amounts to 1 base on V and 8 bases on J, and the germline ends lie 23 bases apart. The CDR3 starts with the cysteine, ends with the phenylalanine, and has 17 residues. Of the read, only the CDR3 DNA is kept; its 51 bases are in frame from base 1. From the germline V gene (reference sequence), CDR1 is LGHDT and CDR2 is YNNKEL. The sample's time point label is to be understood as: about 28 days (+/-7) after the second vaccine dose. AZD1222 recipients given second doses at about 4 weeks or at about 12 weeks were pooled, since spike-specific TCR depth and breadth were not found to differ between the two schedules. Vaccinee samples came from UK trials COV001 and COV002, including a single-blind randomized controlled phase 2/3 trial of AZD1222 (ChAdOx1 nCoV-19) in healthy adults. For TCRbeta chain sequencing, PBMC samples were collected from trial participants at day 0 and at day 28 after the second dose.

The CDR3 regions of human TCRbeta chains were analyzed by immunosequencing. Concerning the study's data processing: Repertoire TCRs were matched against a reference library of SARS-CoV-2-specific TCRs generated with the MIRA antigen-specificity platform. Breadth was defined as the fraction of unique TCRs that were SARS-CoV-2-associated, and depth was defined as the fraction of total T cells that were SARS-CoV-2-associated. Using the MIRA data, each spike-specific TCR was mapped to the spike region that the TCR reacts to and placed in a CD4 or CD8 class. Log10-transformed breadth and depth values were compared by one-way ANOVA with Sidak's multiple comparisons tests. In its TCRdb copy, this immuneACCESS table keeps in-frame sequences only and misses some clones. Where compared with another copy, unresolved V genes explain less than half of these, and the others have no known cause. The V and J calls and clone size are taken from that table; D and trimming were inferred from the DNA. The sample table lists tens of thousands of clones, 75% to 90% of them with a count of one. Together, the top ten hold about 5.7% of the sample.

The source is an adult who received the AZD1222 COVID-19 vaccine. The chain joins TRBV3-1 (or the pseudogene TRBV3-2) to TRBJ1-2; too little of a D gene remains to name it. This sample comprised peripheral blood, obtained 28 days after the second AZD1222 dose. The CDR3 region: CASSQGLVEAYGRGYTF. The DNA reads as follows: TGTGCCAGCAGCCAAGGTTTAGTGGAGGCCTATGGGAGAGGCTACACCTTC.